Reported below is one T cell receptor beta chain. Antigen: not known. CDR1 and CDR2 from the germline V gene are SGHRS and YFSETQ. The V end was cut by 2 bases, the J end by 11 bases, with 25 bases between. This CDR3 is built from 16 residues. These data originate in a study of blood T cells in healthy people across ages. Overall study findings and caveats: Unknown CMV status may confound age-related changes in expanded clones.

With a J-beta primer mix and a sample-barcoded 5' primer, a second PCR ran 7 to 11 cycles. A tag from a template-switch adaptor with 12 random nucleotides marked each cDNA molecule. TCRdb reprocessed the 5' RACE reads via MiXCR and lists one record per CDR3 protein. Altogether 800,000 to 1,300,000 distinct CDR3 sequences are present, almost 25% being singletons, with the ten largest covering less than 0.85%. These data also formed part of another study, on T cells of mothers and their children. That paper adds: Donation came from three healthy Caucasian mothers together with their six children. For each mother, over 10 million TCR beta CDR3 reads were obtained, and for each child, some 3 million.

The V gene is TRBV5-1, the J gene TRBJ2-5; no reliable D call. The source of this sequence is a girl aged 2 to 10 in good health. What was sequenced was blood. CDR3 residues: CASSLLRPHLVGEQYF. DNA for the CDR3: TGCGCCAGCAGCTTACTTCGACCTCATCTCGTTGGAGAGCAGTACTTC.